This paragraph reports one TCR beta chain. The data were obtained in a study of blood T cell repertoires in COVID-19. Study context: The United States, Italy and Spain were the sources of the acute and convalescent COVID-19 samples.

Germline loops: CDR1 SEHNR, CDR2 FQNEAQ (reference sequence). After removal of 5 bases from V and 4 bases from J, the junction contained 10 bases not matched to a gene. This CDR3 is 16 amino acids long. The repertoire was sequenced with immunoSEQ multiplex PCR; TCRdb's copy has only in-frame clones and lacks some. This sample carries around 400,000 clones, approximately 93% of them seen once, and the ten largest clones take about 0.9%. The sequence derives from a woman in her thirties or forties who had been exposed to COVID-19. The gene calls are TRBV7-9 and TRBJ2-5; the match to TRBD1 covers 10 bases. The source material was PBMCs or T cells enriched from blood (not recorded which). DNA for the CDR3: TGTGCCAGCAGCGTAAGGGACAGGGGAATTAGAGAGACCCAGTACTTC. It yields the protein CASSVRDRGIRETQYF.